The 19 T cell receptor beta chains below come from one sample, sequenced in a study of beta chain features in type 1 diabetes. The whole isolated RNA underwent reverse transcription, so sequencing captured expressed TCRB transcripts. The repertoire was sequenced with immunoSEQ multiplex PCR; TCRdb's copy has only in-frame clones and lacks some. The sample lists a few hundred thousand clones, around a fifth occurring once. The sequencing input was naive CD4+ T cells from blood. These receptors were collected from a woman under 30 in good health.

The chain couples TRBV5-1 to TRBJ1-2; a weak D match, TRBD1 (5 bases). The CDR3 consists of 16 residues. Germline V gene data show CDR1 as SGHRS and CDR2 as YFSETQ. V dropped 0 bases and J dropped 8 bases, with 20 bases sitting between them. DNA for the CDR3: TGCGCCAGCAGCTTGGCTCGGACACCCCACTCTGGGGGCTACACCTTC. Protein product: CASSLARTPHSGGYTF.

The sample holds a few counts of this clone. The V and J genes are TRBV9 and TRBJ2-1; 8 bases line up with TRBD2. V shed 0 bases and J 8 bases; nucleotides not matched to a gene: 4. CDR3 size: 14 residues. The germline gives CDR1 SGDLS, CDR2 YYNGEE. CDR3 protein: CASSVEPAGDEQFF. In DNA form, the CDR3 reads TGTGCCAGCAGCGTAGAACCAGCGGGGGATGAGCAGTTCTTC. Drawing the rest from reference TRBV9 and TRBJ2-1, the complete variable domain is DSGVTQTPKHLITATGQRVTLRCSPRSGDLSVYWYQQSLDQGLQFLIQYYNGEERAKGNILERFSAQQFPDLHSELNLSSLELGDSALYFCASSVEPAGDEQFFGPGTRLTVL.

This clone was counted between two and nine times. The chain is built from TRBV30 and TRBJ2-7; TRBD2 matches 10 bases. This CDR3 contains 14 residues. The ends lost 5 bases at V and 2 bases at J; junction bases unmatched: 6. CDR1 is GTSNPN and CDR2 is SVGIG in the germline V gene (reference sequence). DNA of the CDR3: TGTGCCTGGGACCTAAGCGGGAGGGCCTACGAGCAGTACTTC. Protein product: CAWDLSGRAYEQYF.

The rearrangement links TRBV5-1 to TRBJ2-3; 8 bases agree with TRBD2. V was pared by 7 bases and J by 4 bases, with 17 bases of the junction left unmatched. The V gene's germline CDR1 is SGHRS and CDR2 YFSETQ. CDR3 size: 17 residues. The CDR3 loop reads CASRGPPGGLVADTQYF. The CDR3 nucleotides read TGCGCCAGCCGCGGCCCCCCGGGGGGGTTGGTCGCAGATACGCAGTATTTT.

The V and J genes are TRBV2 and TRBJ2-5; TRBD1 matches 8 bases. This CDR3 region has 14 residues. Germline values: CDR1 SNHLY, CDR2 FYNNEI. Trimming at V came to 7 bases and at J to 2 bases, leaving 6 bases not matched to a gene. The CDR3 protein is CASTIGTGQETQYF. The CDR3 DNA follows: TGTGCCAGCACCATTGGGACAGGACAAGAGACCCAGTACTTC.

The table lists this clone with a few counts. The rearrangement uses TRBV9 and TRBJ2-1, with D possibly TRBD2 on 5 matching bases. The V gene's germline CDR1 is SGDLS and CDR2 YYNGEE. This CDR3 contains 13 residues. V lost 3 bases and J lost 6, with 10 bases in between. This CDR3 is CASSETTSNEQFF. In nucleotides, the CDR3 is TGTGCCAGCAGCGAGACTACTTCCAATGAGCAGTTCTTC.

CDR3 DNA: TGTGCCAGTAGTGGACAGGGTATGGGTGAGCAGTACTTC. Protein product: CASSGQGMGEQYF. The chain employs TRBV19 and TRBJ2-7; 8 nucleotides agree with TRBD1. The trim removed 5 bases at V and 7 bases at J, leaving 7 bases unmatched. Germline V gene lookup returns CDR1 LNHDA and CDR2 SQIVND (reference sequence). CDR3 size: 13 residues.

This clone has just a few counts. The DNA of the CDR3 is TGTGCCAGCAGCTTGAAGGGGACTACCTACGAGCAGTACTTC. The encoded protein is CASSLKGTTYEQYF. The chain combines TRBV5-4 with TRBJ2-7, with 7 nucleotides matching TRBD2. Germline V gene lookup returns CDR1 SGHNT and CDR2 YYREEE (reference sequence). There are 14 residues in the CDR3. After removal of 1 base from V and 2 bases from J, the junction contained 3 bases not matched to a gene. Filled out from reference TRBV5-4 and TRBJ2-7, the complete variable domain reads ETGVTQSPTHLIKTRGQQVTLRCSSQSGHNTVSWYQQALGQGPQFIFQYYREEENGRGNFPPRFSGLQFPNYSSELNVNALELDDSALYLCASSLKGTTYEQYFGPGTRLTVT.

In its sample, this clone was seen a few times. The CDR3 region has the DNA TGTGCCAGCAGCTTAACTGAGAATGAGCAGTTCTTC. Translation gives CASSLTENEQFF. The chain carries TRBV7-3 and TRBJ2-1; no clear D. The CDR3 covers 12 residues. Trimming took 0 bases from V and 7 from J, leaving 4 bases between them. The germline CDR1 and CDR2 sequences are SGHTA and FQGTGA. Together with reference TRBV7-3 and TRBJ2-1, the CDR3 gives the full variable domain: GAGVSQTPSNKVTEKGKYVELRCDPISGHTALYWYRQSLGQGPEFLIYFQGTGAADDSGLPNDRFFAVRPEGSVSTLKIQRTERGDSAVYLCASSLTENEQFFGPGTRLTVL.

This clone has more than one count but fewer than ten. The chain links TRBV5-1 to TRBJ1-2; 9 bases line up with TRBD1. Per the germline V gene, CDR1 is SGHRS and CDR2 is YFSETQ. V shed 2 bases, J shed 0 bases, and the junction held 5 bases outside the gene matches. CDR3 length: 16 residues. The CDR3 region is CASSLTGGHTNYGYTF. CDR3 in DNA: TGCGCCAGCAGCTTAACAGGGGGCCACACTAACTATGGCTACACCTTC.

This clone was counted between two and nine times. The chain combines TRBV30 with TRBJ1-1; 7 bases agree with TRBD1. V lost 3 bases to trimming and J lost 3 bases; unmatched junction nucleotides: 10. The germline V gene has CDR1 GTSNPN and CDR2 SVGIG (reference sequence). This CDR3 contains 15 residues. The CDR3 DNA is TGTGCCTGGAGACGGGTTTACAGGGGTCACACTGAAGCTTTCTTT. This codes for CAWRRVYRGHTEAFF.

This clone showed up just a few times. The genes are TRBV4-1 and TRBJ1-4, with 9 bases that match TRBD1. The trim removed 1 base at V and 13 bases at J, leaving 10 bases unmatched. The CDR3 covers 15 residues. Germline CDR1 MGHRA, CDR2 YSYEKL. In nucleotides, the CDR3 is TGCGCCAGCAGCCAAGCCCTTCCGGGACAGGGAACACTGTTTTTT. Its protein product is CASSQALPGQGTLFF.

This rearrangement joins TRBV29-1 to TRBJ2-1; 13 nucleotides match TRBD2. V dropped 7 bases and J dropped 9; count of bases not matched to a gene: 9. The CDR3 length is 14 residues. Per the germline V gene, CDR1 is SQVTM and CDR2 is ANQGSEA. CDR3 residues: CSAPGLAGTGEQFF. CDR3 DNA: TGCAGCGCCCCGGGACTAGCGGGAACGGGTGAGCAGTTCTTC.

This sequence joins TRBV18 and TRBJ1-1; maybe TRBD1 (5 bases). This CDR3 contains 15 residues. Trimming cost V 4 bases and J 1 base, with 13 bases left between them. The V gene's germline CDR1 is KGHSH and CDR2 LQKENI. CDR3 loop: CASSLTDMTNTEAFF. The CDR3 bases are TGTGCCAGCTCACTTACGGACATGACGAACACTGAAGCTTTCTTT.

This clone was picked up a small number of times. The chain is built from TRBV30 and TRBJ2-4, with TRBD1 matching 10 bases. The germline V gene has CDR1 GTSNPN and CDR2 SVGIG (reference sequence). After removal of 8 bases from V and 6 bases from J, the junction contained 4 bases not matched to a gene. The CDR3 runs to 12 residues. CDR3 coding DNA: TGTGCCGGGGGGACAGGGGTAAACATTCAGTACTTC. Encoded protein: CAGGTGVNIQYF.

Only a few counts were recorded for this clone. The chain combines TRBV30 with TRBJ2-1; D gene unclear. Per germline, CDR1 GTSNPN and CDR2 SVGIG (reference sequence). The CDR3 has 18 amino acids. V was clipped by 0 bases and J by 0 bases, with 18 bases between them. As DNA, the CDR3 is TGTGCCTGGAGTGTAAAGATGGGCAGCTATATCTCCTACAATGAGCAGTTCTTC. It specifies CAWSVKMGSYISYNEQFF. The full variable domain, completed using reference TRBV30 and TRBJ2-1, is SQTIHQWPATLVQPVGSPLSLECTVEGTSNPNLYWYRQAAGRGLQLLFYSVGIGQISSEVPQNLSASRPQDRQFILSSKKLLLSDSGFYLCAWSVKMGSYISYNEQFFGPGTRLTVL.

The chain carries TRBV27 and TRBJ1-1, with D possibly being TRBD1 (5 bases). The CDR3 consists of 13 residues. Germline V CDR1 and CDR2: MNHEY, SMNVEV (reference sequence). The DNA of the CDR3 is TGTGCGTCCCTAGGACACCTGAACACTGAAGCTTTCTTT. This translates into CASLGHLNTEAFF.

This clone was picked up a small number of times. The CDR3 spells CSVEDQGPGNTIYF. CDR3 sequence (DNA): TGCAGCGTTGAAGATCAGGGGCCTGGAAACACCATATATTTT. The rearrangement joins TRBV29-1 to TRBJ1-3; possibly TRBD1 for D (6 bases). The CDR3 contains 14 residues. Trimming took off 0 bases at V and 2 bases at J, with 8 bases between the two ends. Germline CDR1 SQVTM, CDR2 ANQGSEA.

The chain has TRBV7-2 and TRBJ2-6, with no clear D. Trimming shortened V by 1 base and J by 0 bases, and 13 bases separated the two germline ends. CDR3 length: 18 residues. Per germline, CDR1 SGHTA and CDR2 FQGNSA. The CDR3: CASSLGQADLSGANVLTF. In DNA, the CDR3 is TGTGCCAGCAGCTTAGGCCAGGCTGACCTCTCTGGGGCCAACGTCCTGACTTTC.